This T cell receptor (beta chain) is from a study of T-cell memory formation after mild COVID-19. Across the study: In these data, TCR clusters were largely donor specific.

TCR alpha and TCR beta cDNA libraries carrying sample barcodes and UMIs came from 5'RACE with constant-segment primers. TCRdb redid the calling of the 5' RACE reads with MiXCR, one entry per CDR3 protein. The sample shows fewer than 600,000 distinct CDR3 sequences, about a fifth of them seen only once. This clonotype was found a few times. Sequenced sample: PBMCs or a T cell subset sorted from them (not recorded which). The clonotype originates from an adult woman who had mild COVID-19 (a few samples of this study predate the infection). Cell type and time point are not known.

The CDR3 spells CASSLSSGPFF. The CDR3 nucleotides read TGTGCCAGCAGCTTATCGTCAGGGCCGTTCTTC. The chain employs TRBV11-2 and TRBJ2-1; the D gene is possibly TRBD1 (5 bases). V gave up 2 bases and J gave up 15 bases, with 11 bases separating them. Germline V gene data show CDR1 as SGHAT and CDR2 as FQNNGV. The CDR3 is made up of 11 amino acids.